This entry features one T cell receptor (beta chain) sequence. Every PCR got spiked synthetic TCR analog templates. Method: immunoSEQ multiplex PCR; TCRdb's copy keeps in-frame clones and lacks some. The repertoire has about 130,000 clones, roughly 80% of them found once; the top ten carry 3.2%. This sample was included in a study of PD-L1 blockade in urothelial cancer. About the research overall: Around 2014, patients got going on atezolizumab, taking 1,200 mg intravenously every 3 weeks. At 6 weeks and at 3 weeks (second dose) after treatment start, blood was analyzed.

The sample's time point: pretreatment peripheral blood. Here the sequenced sample was PBMCs, taken around atezolizumab (anti-PD-L1) treatment. The receptor was isolated from a man in his forties or fifties with urothelial cancer.

This CDR3 is CASSRDDRNNSPLHF. CDR3 bases: TGTGCCAGCAGCCGAGATGACAGGAATAATTCACCCCTCCACTTT. The chain couples TRBV7-8 to TRBJ1-6, with D tentatively TRBD1 (6 bases). The CDR3 runs to 15 residues. Trimming left V 5 bases short and J 5 bases short, with 13 bases between. Per germline, CDR1 SGHVS and CDR2 FQNEAQ.